This T cell receptor beta chain was sequenced in a study of cytomegalovirus exposure and HLA in healthy donors. General study findings and limits: According to a later analysis, most TCR beta chains associated with CMV appeared HLA-restricted. The study flagged fewer than 200 TCR beta chains as cytomegalovirus-associated. According to an earlier analysis, most TCR beta V segments yielded productive rearrangements about 87% or about 30% of the time.

Researchers ran the PCR with 60 Vbeta and 13 Jbeta primers. Libraries were prepared by immunoSEQ multiplex PCR; TCRdb keeps only in-frame clonotypes and omits some of them. This sample has roughly 110,000 clones, with 82% found just once. Concerning this clone itself: Its antigen is as yet unknown.

The CDR3 extends over 15 amino acids. From germline, CDR1 is SGDLS and CDR2 YYNGEE. After removal of 4 bases from V and 15 bases from J, the junction contained 12 bases not matched to a gene. This chain connects TRBV9 to TRBJ2-2; 13 positions match TRBD2. The source is a man younger than 40 in good health and CMV-seropositive. Material: PBMCs. The CDR3 sequence: CASSSSGTSGVMVFF. In DNA form, the CDR3 reads TGTGCCAGCAGCTCTTCCGGGACTAGCGGGGTGATGGTGTTTTTT.